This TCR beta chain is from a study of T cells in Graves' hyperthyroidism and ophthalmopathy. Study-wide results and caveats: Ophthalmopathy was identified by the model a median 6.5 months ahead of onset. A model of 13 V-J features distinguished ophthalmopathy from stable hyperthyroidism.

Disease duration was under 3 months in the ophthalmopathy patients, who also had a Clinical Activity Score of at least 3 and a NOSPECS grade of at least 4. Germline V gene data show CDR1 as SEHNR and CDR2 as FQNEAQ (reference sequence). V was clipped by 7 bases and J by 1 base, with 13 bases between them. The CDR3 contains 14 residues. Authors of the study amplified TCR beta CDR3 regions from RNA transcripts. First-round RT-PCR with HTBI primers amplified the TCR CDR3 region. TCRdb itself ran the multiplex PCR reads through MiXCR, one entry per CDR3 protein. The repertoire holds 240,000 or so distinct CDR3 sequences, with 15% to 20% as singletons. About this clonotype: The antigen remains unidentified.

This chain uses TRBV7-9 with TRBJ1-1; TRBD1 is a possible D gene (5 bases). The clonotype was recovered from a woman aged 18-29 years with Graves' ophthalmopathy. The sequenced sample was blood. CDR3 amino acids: CASTWRGGNTEAFF. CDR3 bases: TGTGCCAGCACTTGGCGGGGGGGGAACACTGAAGCTTTCTTT. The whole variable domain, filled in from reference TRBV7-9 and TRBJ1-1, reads DTGVSQNPRHKITKRGQNVTFRCDPISEHNRLYWYRQTLGQGPEFLTYFQNEAQLEKSRLLSDRFSAERPKGSFSTLEIQRTEQGDSAMYLCASTWRGGNTEAFFGQGTRLTVV.